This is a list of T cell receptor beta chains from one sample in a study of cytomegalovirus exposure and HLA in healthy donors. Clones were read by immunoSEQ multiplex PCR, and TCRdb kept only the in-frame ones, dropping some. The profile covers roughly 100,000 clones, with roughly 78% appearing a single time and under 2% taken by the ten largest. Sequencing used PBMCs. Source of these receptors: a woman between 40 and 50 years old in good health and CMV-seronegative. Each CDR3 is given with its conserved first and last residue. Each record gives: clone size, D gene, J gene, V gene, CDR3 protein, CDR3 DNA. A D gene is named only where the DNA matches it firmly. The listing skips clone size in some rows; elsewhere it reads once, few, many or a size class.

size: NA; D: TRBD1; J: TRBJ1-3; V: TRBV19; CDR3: CATGQGATGNTIYF; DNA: TGTGCCACAGGACAGGGGGCAACCGGAAACACCATATATTTT
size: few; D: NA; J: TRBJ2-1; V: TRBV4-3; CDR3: CASSQGSMQFF; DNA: TGCGCCAGCAGCCAAGGTTCCATGCAGTTCTTC
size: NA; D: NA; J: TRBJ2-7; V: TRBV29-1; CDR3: CSVEFGSGSYEQYF; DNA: TGCAGCGTTGAATTTGGGAGCGGGTCGTACGAGCAGTACTTC
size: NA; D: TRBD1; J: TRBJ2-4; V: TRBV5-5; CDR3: CASSEGQGVYKNIQYF; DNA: TGTGCCAGCAGCGAGGGACAGGGGGTCTACAAAAACATTCAGTACTTC
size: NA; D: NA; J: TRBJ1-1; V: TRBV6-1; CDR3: CASTTGSNTEAFF; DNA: TGTGCCAGCACTACAGGGTCGAACACTGAAGCTTTCTTT
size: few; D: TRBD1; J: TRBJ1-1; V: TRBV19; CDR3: CASSEQGTEAFF; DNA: TGTGCCAGTAGTGAACAGGGGACTGAAGCTTTCTTT
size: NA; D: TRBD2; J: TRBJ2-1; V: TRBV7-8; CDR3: CASTPEVLAGGPLGFRQFF; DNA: TGTGCCAGCACCCCCGAGGTCCTAGCGGGAGGCCCATTGGGATTTAGGCAGTTCTTC
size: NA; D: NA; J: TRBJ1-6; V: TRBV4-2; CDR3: CASSQGKQVSNSPLHF; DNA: TGTGCCAGCAGCCAGGGGAAACAGGTCTCTAATTCACCCCTCCACTTT
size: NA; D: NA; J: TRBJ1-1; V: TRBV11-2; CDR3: CASSRGLNTEAFF; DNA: TGTGCCAGCAGTAGGGGGTTGAACACTGAAGCTTTCTTT
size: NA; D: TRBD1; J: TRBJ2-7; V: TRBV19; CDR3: CASSTGQRSYEQYF; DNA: TGTGCCAGTAGTACGGGACAGAGATCCTACGAGCAGTACTTC
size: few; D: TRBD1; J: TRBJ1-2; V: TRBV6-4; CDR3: CASSRTGEDGYTF; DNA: TGTGCCAGCAGTCGAACAGGGGAAGATGGCTACACCTTC
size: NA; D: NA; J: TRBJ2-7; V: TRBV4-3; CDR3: CASSQEPVRQQYF; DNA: TGCGCCAGCAGCCAAGAACCCGTGAGGCAGCAGTACTTC
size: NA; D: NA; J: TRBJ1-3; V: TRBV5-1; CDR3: CASSRPDSPGSGNTIYF; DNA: TGCGCCAGCAGCAGACCTGACAGTCCTGGCTCTGGAAACACCATATATTTT
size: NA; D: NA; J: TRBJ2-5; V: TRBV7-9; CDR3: CASSADLGETQYF; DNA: TGTGCCAGCAGCGCGGACTTAGGGGAGACCCAGTACTTC
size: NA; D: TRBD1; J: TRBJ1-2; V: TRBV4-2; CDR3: CASTDRELNGYTF; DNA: TGTGCCAGCACCGACAGGGAATTGAATGGCTACACCTTC
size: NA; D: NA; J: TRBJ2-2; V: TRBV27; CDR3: CASVAGNVLNTGELFF; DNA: TGTGCCAGCGTGGCGGGGAACGTGTTGAACACCGGGGAGCTGTTTTTT
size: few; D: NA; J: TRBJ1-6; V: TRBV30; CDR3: CAWAGQGSPLHF; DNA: TGTGCCTGGGCGGGGCAGGGTTCACCCCTCCACTTT
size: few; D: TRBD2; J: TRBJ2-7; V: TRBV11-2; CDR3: CASSHAGDEQYF; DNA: TGTGCCAGCAGCCACGCGGGGGACGAGCAGTACTTC
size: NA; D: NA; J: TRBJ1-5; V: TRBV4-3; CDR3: CASSHVRGQGAGPQHF; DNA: TGCGCCAGCAGCCATGTAAGGGGCCAAGGAGCGGGGCCCCAGCATTTT
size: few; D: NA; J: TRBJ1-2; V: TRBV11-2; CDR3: CASSLAGARGYTF; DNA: TGTGCCAGCAGCTTAGCAGGGGCGCGGGGCTACACCTTC
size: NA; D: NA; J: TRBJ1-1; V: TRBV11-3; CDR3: CASSKGGAEAFF; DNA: TGTGCCAGCAGCAAGGGAGGGGCTGAAGCTTTCTTT
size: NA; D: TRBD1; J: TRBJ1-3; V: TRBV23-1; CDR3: CASSQGQGDGNTIYF; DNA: TGCGCCAGCAGTCAAGGGCAGGGGGATGGAAACACCATATATTTT
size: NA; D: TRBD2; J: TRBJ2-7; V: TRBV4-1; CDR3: CASSITSGSSYEQYF; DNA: TGCGCCAGCAGCATTACTAGCGGGAGCTCCTACGAGCAGTACTTC
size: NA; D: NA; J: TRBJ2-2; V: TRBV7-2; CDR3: CASSSPLLSTNTGELFF; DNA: TGTGCCAGCAGCTCGCCCCTACTGAGTACGAACACCGGGGAGCTGTTTTTT
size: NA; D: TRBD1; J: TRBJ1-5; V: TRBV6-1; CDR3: CASSGTGLSNQPQHF; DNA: TGTGCCAGCAGTGGGACAGGGTTAAGCAATCAGCCCCAGCATTTT
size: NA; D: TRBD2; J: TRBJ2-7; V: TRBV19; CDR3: CASSTQGLAGARVAQYF; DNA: TGTGCCAGTAGTACCCAGGGACTAGCGGGAGCAAGGGTGGCGCAGTACTTC
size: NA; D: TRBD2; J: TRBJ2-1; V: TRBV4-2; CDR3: CASSQPGLAYNEQFF; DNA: TGTGCCAGCAGCCAACCGGGACTAGCGTACAATGAGCAGTTCTTC
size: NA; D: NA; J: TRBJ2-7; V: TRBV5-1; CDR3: CASSSRGYEQYF; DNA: TGCGCCAGCAGTAGTCGGGGCTACGAGCAGTACTTC
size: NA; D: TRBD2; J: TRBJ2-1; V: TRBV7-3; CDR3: CASSPRGGRYGEQFF; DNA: TGTGCCAGCAGCCCTCGGGGCGGGAGGTATGGTGAGCAGTTCTTC
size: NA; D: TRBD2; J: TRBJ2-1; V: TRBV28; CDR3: CASSFELAGSNEQFF; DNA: TGTGCCAGCAGTTTCGAGCTAGCGGGATCAAATGAGCAGTTCTTC
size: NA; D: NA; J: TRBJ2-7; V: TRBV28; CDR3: CASTLTTTPTYEQYF; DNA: TGTGCCAGCACCCTAACAACGACACCCACCTACGAGCAGTACTTC
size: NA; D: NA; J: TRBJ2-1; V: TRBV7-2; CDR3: CASSDSYNEQFF; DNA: TGTGCCAGCAGCGACAGCTACAATGAGCAGTTCTTC
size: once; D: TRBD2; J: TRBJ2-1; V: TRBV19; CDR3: CASSVSGNSYNEQFF; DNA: TGTGCCAGTAGTGTAAGCGGGAACTCCTACAATGAGCAGTTCTTC
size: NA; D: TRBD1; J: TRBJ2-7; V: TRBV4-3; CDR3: CASSQRQGRDEQYF; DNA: TGCGCCAGCAGCCAGAGACAGGGACGTGACGAGCAGTACTTC
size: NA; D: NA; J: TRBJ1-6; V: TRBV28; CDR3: CAGRGVGNSPLHF; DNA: TGTGCCGGCCGCGGGGTTGGCAATTCACCCCTCCACTTT
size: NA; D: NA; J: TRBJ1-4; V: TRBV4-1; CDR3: CASSQVSGFGEKLFF; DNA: TGCGCCAGCAGCCAAGTTTCAGGGTTTGGGGAAAAACTGTTTTTT
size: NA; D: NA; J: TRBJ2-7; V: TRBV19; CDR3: CASSIDLRRDLSYEQYF; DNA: TGTGCCAGTAGTATAGATCTGCGGCGGGACCTCTCCTACGAGCAGTACTTC
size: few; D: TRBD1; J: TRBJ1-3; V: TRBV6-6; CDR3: CASRGTGSGNTIYF; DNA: TGTGCCAGCAGGGGGACAGGGTCTGGAAACACCATATATTTT
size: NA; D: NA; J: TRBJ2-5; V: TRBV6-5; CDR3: CASSYGSQETQYF; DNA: TGTGCCAGCAGTTACGGTAGCCAAGAGACCCAGTACTTC
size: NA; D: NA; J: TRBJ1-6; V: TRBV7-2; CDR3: CASSLRQYNSPLHF; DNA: TGTGCCAGCAGCTTGAGGCAGTATAATTCACCCCTCCACTTT
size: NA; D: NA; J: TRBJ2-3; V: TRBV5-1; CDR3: CASSLGDTTTDTQYF; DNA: TGCGCCAGCAGCTTGGGGGACACGACCACAGATACGCAGTATTTT
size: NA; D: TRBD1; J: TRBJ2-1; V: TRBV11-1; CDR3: CASSSPGQGSYNEQFF; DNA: TGTGCCAGCAGCTCGCCGGGACAGGGCTCCTACAATGAGCAGTTCTTC
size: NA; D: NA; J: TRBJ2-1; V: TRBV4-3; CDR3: CASSQDSRIGNEQFF; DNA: TGCGCCAGCAGCCAAGACTCTAGAATCGGCAATGAGCAGTTCTTC
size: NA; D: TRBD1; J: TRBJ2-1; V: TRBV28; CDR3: CASSLPGQGPPQRDLHEQFF; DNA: TGTGCCAGCAGTTTACCAGGACAGGGACCCCCGCAACGGGATTTGCATGAGCAGTTCTTC
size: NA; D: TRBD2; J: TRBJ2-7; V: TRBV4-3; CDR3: CASSQVVLSWGSGSQSYEQYF; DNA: TGCGCCAGCAGCCAAGTCGTATTAAGTTGGGGTAGCGGGAGTCAGTCCTACGAGCAGTACTTC
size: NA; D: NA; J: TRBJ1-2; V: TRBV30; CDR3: CAWMGLQTTF; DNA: TGTGCCTGGATGGGCCTCCAAACCACCTTC
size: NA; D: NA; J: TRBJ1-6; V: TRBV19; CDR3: CASSRGRQGNSPLHF; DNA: TGTGCCAGTAGTCGAGGACGGCAGGGGAATTCACCCCTCCACTTT
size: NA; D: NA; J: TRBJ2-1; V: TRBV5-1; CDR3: CASSFSRAGEQFF; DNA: TGCGCCAGCAGCTTTTCCAGGGCTGGTGAGCAGTTCTTC
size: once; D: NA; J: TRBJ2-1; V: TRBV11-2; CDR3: CASSLGLALDNEQFF; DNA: TGTGCCAGCAGCTTAGGGCTAGCACTGGACAATGAGCAGTTCTTC
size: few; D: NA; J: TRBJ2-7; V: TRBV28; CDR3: CASSSQIPSERRQYF; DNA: TGTGCCAGCAGTTCCCAAATCCCCTCGGAGCGGAGGCAGTACTTC
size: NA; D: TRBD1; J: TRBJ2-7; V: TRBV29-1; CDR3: CSVGTGGPVEYF; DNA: TGCAGCGTTGGAACAGGGGGCCCCGTGGAGTACTTC
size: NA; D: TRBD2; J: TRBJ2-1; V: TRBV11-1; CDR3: CASSLPPSGKNNEQFF; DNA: TGTGCCAGCAGCTTACCGCCCAGCGGGAAAAACAATGAGCAGTTCTTC
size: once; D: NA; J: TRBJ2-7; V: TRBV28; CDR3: CASSLRIGRSSEQYF; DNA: TGTGCCAGCAGTTTAAGGATAGGGAGAAGCAGCGAGCAGTACTTC
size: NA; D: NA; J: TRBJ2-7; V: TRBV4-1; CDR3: CASSQISGLLEQYF; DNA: TGCGCCAGCAGCCAGATCAGCGGTCTGCTCGAGCAGTACTTC
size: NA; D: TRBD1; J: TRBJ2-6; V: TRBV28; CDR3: CASSPGQERANVLTF; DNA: TGTGCCAGCAGCCCGGGACAGGAAAGGGCCAACGTCCTGACTTTC
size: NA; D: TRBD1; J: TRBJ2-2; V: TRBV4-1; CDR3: CASSLGSGTGVRELFF; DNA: TGCGCCAGCAGCCTGGGGTCTGGGACAGGGGTCCGGGAGCTGTTTTTT
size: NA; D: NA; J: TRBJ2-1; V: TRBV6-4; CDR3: CASSDHSGEGYNEQFF; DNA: TGTGCCAGCAGTGACCACTCAGGCGAGGGTTACAATGAGCAGTTCTTC
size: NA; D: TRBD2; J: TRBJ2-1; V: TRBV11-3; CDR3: CASSSSAGEGFNEQFF; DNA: TGTGCCAGCAGCTCCTCAGCGGGAGAGGGTTTCAATGAGCAGTTCTTC
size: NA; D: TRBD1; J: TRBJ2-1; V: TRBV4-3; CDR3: CASSQQQGLEQFF; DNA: TGCGCCAGCAGCCAGCAACAGGGGCTTGAGCAGTTCTTC